This is a list of T cell receptor beta chains from one sample in a study of T cells in tuberculosis. Here immunoSEQ multiplex PCR was the method, and the copy in TCRdb shows in-frame clones only, minus some. The sample yields tens of thousands of clones, 93% seen once. The sample here was PBMCs, taken at tuberculosis diagnosis. These receptors all stem from an adult with tuberculosis. Both conserved end residues are part of each CDR3. D genes are given only for firm matches. Expanded clones get a size class; other rows say once, few or many, or leave the size out.

J gene,D gene,clone size,V gene,CDR3 DNA,CDR3 protein
TRBJ1-2,-,-,TRBV19,TGTGCCAGTAGTAACGGATTCGGGTTTCCGGGCTACACCTTC,CASSNGFGFPGYTF
TRBJ2-5,TRBD1,once,TRBV5-4,TGTGCCAGCAGCTCTGGGACAGGGCGCCAAGAGACCCAGTACTTC,CASSSGTGRQETQYF
TRBJ1-2,TRBD1,once,TRBV6-6,TGTGCCAGCAGTCGGGACAGGAGAAGTGGCTACACCTTC,CASSRDRRSGYTF
TRBJ2-4,TRBD2,once,TRBV11-2,TGTGCCAGCAGCCCCGGACGCGGGGGGAACATTCAGTACTTC,CASSPGRGGNIQYF
TRBJ2-5,-,-,TRBV11-2,TGTGCCAGCAGCTTAGCCAGAGGGCATGAGACCCAGTACTTC,CASSLARGHETQYF
TRBJ2-5,-,-,TRBV5-1,TGCGCCAGCAGCTTACCGACCTGGCGCCTTAGCGCCCAAGAGACCCAGTACTTC,CASSLPTWRLSAQETQYF
TRBJ2-5,TRBD2,-,TRBV5-1,TGCGCCAGCAGCTGGGGGACTAGCGTCGGTGAGACCCAGTACTTC,CASSWGTSVGETQYF
TRBJ2-6,TRBD1,-,TRBV18,TGTGCCAGCTCACCTAGGACAGGGGGAACTGGGGCCAACGTCCTGACTTTC,CASSPRTGGTGANVLTF
TRBJ2-1,TRBD2,few,TRBV6-4,TGTGCCAGCAGTGACTCTCGTAGCGGGAGCCTACACTACAATGAGCAGTTCTTC,CASSDSRSGSLHYNEQFF
TRBJ2-5,TRBD2,once,TRBV10-3,TGTGCCATCAGTTCTGGGGTGACTAGCGGGGTGCAAGAGACCCAGTACTTC,CAISSGVTSGVQETQYF
TRBJ1-5,-,-,TRBV30,TGTGCCTGGGCCCCGGGTTTGAATCAGCCCCAGCATTTT,CAWAPGLNQPQHF
TRBJ2-7,TRBD1,-,TRBV10-2,TGCGCCAGCAGGCTTACAGGGGGCGAGAACCGGGAGTACTTC,CASRLTGGENREYF
TRBJ2-5,TRBD2,-,TRBV30,TGTGCCTGGGCTCCAGCTGGGGGGAGGGAGGAGACCCAGTACTTC,CAWAPAGGREETQYF
TRBJ1-2,TRBD1,-,TRBV5-8,TGTGCCAGCAGCTTTTCCTGGACAGGCGGGGGCTACACCTTC,CASSFSWTGGGYTF
TRBJ2-3,TRBD1,-,TRBV15,TGTGCCACCCGTACCAACAGGGGATCAGATACGCAGTATTTT,CATRTNRGSDTQYF
TRBJ1-1,-,once,TRBV6-5,TGTGCCAGCAGTCCCATTCCGGGGGTCACTGAAGCTTTCTTT,CASSPIPGVTEAFF